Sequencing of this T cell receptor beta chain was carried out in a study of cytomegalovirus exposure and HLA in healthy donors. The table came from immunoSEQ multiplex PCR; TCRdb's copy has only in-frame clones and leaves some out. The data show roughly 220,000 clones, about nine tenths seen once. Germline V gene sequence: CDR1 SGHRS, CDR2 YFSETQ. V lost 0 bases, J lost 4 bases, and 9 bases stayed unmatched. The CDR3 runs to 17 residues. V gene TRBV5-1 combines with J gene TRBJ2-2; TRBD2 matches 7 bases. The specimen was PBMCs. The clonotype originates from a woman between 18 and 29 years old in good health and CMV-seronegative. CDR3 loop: CASSLGAGPSTTGELFF. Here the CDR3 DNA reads TGCGCCAGCAGCTTGGGAGCGGGGCCTTCGACCACCGGGGAGCTGTTTTTT.